The source of this T cell receptor beta chain is a study of T cell responses to AZD1222 COVID-19 vaccine. The germline V and J ends were trimmed by 6 bases and 2 bases, with 4 bases remaining between them. This CDR3 has 12 amino acids. Germline-derived CDR1 and CDR2 are WSHSY and SAAADI. General study points: Clonal diversity was possibly underestimated, and the donors were mostly white British, with more females.

In the case of this clone: Its specificity is unknown.

Sequenced by immunoSEQ multiplex PCR; TCRdb stores in-frame clones only, minus some. The sample yields about 160,000 clones, roughly 90% seen once. The source was peripheral blood, collected 28 days after the second AZD1222 dose. The chain recombines TRBV10-2 with TRBJ2-2; D is unresolved. This clonotype originated in an adult who received the AZD1222 COVID-19 vaccine. The CDR3 sequence: CASRENTGELFF. CDR3 sequence (DNA): TGCGCCAGCAGAGAAAACACCGGGGAGCTGTTTTTT.